These T cell receptor beta chains were read from a single sample in a study of T cell responses to AZD1222 COVID-19 vaccine. The table came from immunoSEQ multiplex PCR; TCRdb's copy has only in-frame clones and leaves some out. The sample carries 95,000 to 150,000 clones, around 87% recorded once. This sample comprised peripheral blood, obtained 28 days after the second AZD1222 dose. The receptors were sampled from an adult who received the AZD1222 COVID-19 vaccine. The CDR3 runs from the conserved cysteine through the conserved F or W. D genes are given only for firm matches. Rows give clone size only sometimes, using once, few, many, or a class for an expanded clone.

cdr3_nt,cdr3_aa,j_call,clone_size,cdr3_length,v_call,d_call
TGTGCCAGCAGTTATCCCCCTAGCGGAGCCTACGAGCAGTACTTC,CASSYPPSGAYEQYF,TRBJ2-7,NA,15,TRBV6-2/TRBV6-3,TRBD2
TGCAGTGCTAGTTCGGGGGCTGCCTATGGCTACACCTTC,CSASSGAAYGYTF,TRBJ1-2,NA,13,TRBV20-1,NA
TGTGCCAGCAGCCAAAGGGGGGCCTATGGCTACACCTTC,CASSQRGAYGYTF,TRBJ1-2,NA,13,TRBV3-1/TRBV3-2,NA
TGTGCCAGCAGTGAGAGGGTGGGGTGGAGTGAGCAGTTCTTC,CASSERVGWSEQFF,TRBJ2-1,NA,14,TRBV7-2,NA
TGTGCCAGCAGTTTTAGCAGGGCGGATCAGCCCCAGCATTTT,CASSFSRADQPQHF,TRBJ1-5,few,14,TRBV28,NA
TGTGCCAGCTCACCGGGCTCCCGGGACGGTTCACCCCTCCACTTT,CASSPGSRDGSPLHF,TRBJ1-6,NA,15,TRBV18,NA
TGCGCCAGCAGCCAACGAACCCAGGGTTGGGGGACAGATACGCAGTATTTT,CASSQRTQGWGTDTQYF,TRBJ2-3,NA,17,TRBV4-1,NA
TGTGCCAGCAGAACCGGGAACACTGAAGCTTTCTTT,CASRTGNTEAFF,TRBJ1-1,NA,12,TRBV6-6,NA
TGTGCCAGCAGTTTACCCGGGAAGAGGGTGTACTTC,CASSLPGKRVYF,TRBJ2-7,NA,12,TRBV28,NA
TGTGCCAGCAGCACACAGGGGCCAAATCAGCCCCAGCATTTT,CASSTQGPNQPQHF,TRBJ1-5,once,14,TRBV6-2/TRBV6-3,TRBD1
TGCGCCAGCAGCCAATACGACAGAGATGAAAAACTGTTTTTT,CASSQYDRDEKLFF,TRBJ1-4,once,14,TRBV4-1,NA
TGTGCCAGCAGCTTAAATGGAGTATACGAGCAGTACTTC,CASSLNGVYEQYF,TRBJ2-7,NA,13,TRBV7-9,NA
TGTGCCAGCTCAGGGGGGAACACTGAAGCTTTCTTT,CASSGGNTEAFF,TRBJ1-1,NA,12,TRBV18,NA
TGTGCCTGGAGTGTACCCCAGCGTGGGGCCAACGTCCTGACTTTC,CAWSVPQRGANVLTF,TRBJ2-6,NA,15,TRBV30,NA
TGTGCCAGCAGTGCCGATCCACTCGGGGGGGCCAGAGAGACCCAGTACTTC,CASSADPLGGARETQYF,TRBJ2-5,NA,17,TRBV6-4,TRBD2
TGTGCCAGCAGCCACCTGGGGGGGTCTGGGGAGACCCAGTACTTC,CASSHLGGSGETQYF,TRBJ2-5,NA,15,TRBV5-5,TRBD2
TGTGCCAGCAGCAGAACCGGGACAGGGGCGATGGATACGCAGTATTTT,CASSRTGTGAMDTQYF,TRBJ2-3,NA,16,TRBV5-6,TRBD1
TGTGCCAGCAGCCAACCGGACAGTTTTAACTATGGCTACACCTTC,CASSQPDSFNYGYTF,TRBJ1-2,once,15,TRBV7-2,NA
TGCGCCAGCAGCTCCGGGGCTGATAATTCACCCCTCCACTTT,CASSSGADNSPLHF,TRBJ1-6,NA,14,TRBV5-1,NA
TGTGCCAGTAGTCCAGGATTTCATAGCAATCAGCCCCAGCATTTT,CASSPGFHSNQPQHF,TRBJ1-5,NA,15,TRBV19,NA
TGTGCCAGCAGTGACGGGCGAGGGTATGGCGAGCAGTACTTC,CASSDGRGYGEQYF,TRBJ2-7,NA,14,TRBV6-1,NA
TGTGCCAGCAGCCCAGAAGGGGGGCGAAATATCTATGGCTACACCTTC,CASSPEGGRNIYGYTF,TRBJ1-2,few,16,TRBV7-2,NA
TGTGCCAGCAGCTTAGCCGGGACAGGCGTCTACAATGAGCAGTTCTTC,CASSLAGTGVYNEQFF,TRBJ2-1,NA,16,TRBV13,TRBD1
TGTGCCTCCGCGGCAGGGGGAGCCTACGAGCAGTACTTC,CASAAGGAYEQYF,TRBJ2-7,once,13,TRBV27,TRBD1
TGTGCCAGCAGCTTTCCCGACAGGGCCCAAGCTTTCTTT,CASSFPDRAQAFF,TRBJ1-1,once,13,TRBV11-2,TRBD1
TGTGCCAGCAGTGAGGCGGGTAGGGACAATGAGCAGTTCTTC,CASSEAGRDNEQFF,TRBJ2-1,NA,14,TRBV2,NA
TGTGCCAGCAGCGAGGGATCCGAGCAGTACTTC,CASSEGSEQYF,TRBJ2-7,NA,11,TRBV13,NA
TGTGCCAGCAGCTTATCCGACAGGACCGGGGAGCTGTTTTTT,CASSLSDRTGELFF,TRBJ2-2,NA,14,TRBV11-3,NA
TGTGCCAGCAGCTTAGCAGGGCAGGGGGCAGGAAACACCATATATTTT,CASSLAGQGAGNTIYF,TRBJ1-3,NA,16,TRBV7-6,TRBD1
TGTGCCAGCAGCTTAATAGGGCAGGGGGCAAGGAACACTGAAGCTTTCTTT,CASSLIGQGARNTEAFF,TRBJ1-1,NA,17,TRBV7-3,TRBD1
TGTGCCAGCACCCTCGACCCCAGATATGGCTACACCTTC,CASTLDPRYGYTF,TRBJ1-2,NA,13,TRBV12-3/TRBV12-4,NA
TGTGCCAGCAGTCCACAGATGAACACTGAAGCTTTCTTT,CASSPQMNTEAFF,TRBJ1-1,NA,13,TRBV27,NA
TGTGCCAGTAGGAGGGCATCTGGAAACACCATATATTTT,CASRRASGNTIYF,TRBJ1-3,few,13,TRBV28,NA
TGTGCCATTCTGACAGTGAACACCGGGGAGCTGTTTTTT,CAILTVNTGELFF,TRBJ2-2,NA,13,TRBV10-3,NA
TGTGCCAGCAGTTGGCGTCGGGGGGGTCCAGAGACCCAGTACTTC,CASSWRRGGPETQYF,TRBJ2-5,NA,15,TRBV27,TRBD2
TGTGCCAGCAGTTTAGGAAGGCGGCAGTTCTTC,CASSLGRRQFF,TRBJ2-1,NA,11,TRBV12-3/TRBV12-4,NA
TGTGCCAGTAGTCCATACGGGTTCGGGGGCGCTGGGAATCAGCCCCAGCATTTT,CASSPYGFGGAGNQPQHF,TRBJ1-5,once,18,TRBV19,NA
TGTGCCAGTAGTATGAGGGGGGTATGGCAGCCCCAGCATTTT,CASSMRGVWQPQHF,TRBJ1-5,once,14,TRBV19,NA
TGCGCCAGCAGCTTGCAAGGTGTTGGGACAGGCTATGGCTACACCTTC,CASSLQGVGTGYGYTF,TRBJ1-2,NA,16,TRBV5-1,TRBD1
TGCGCCAGCAGCCAAGCCGTCGAGGGGGCTCGGAATGAGCAGTTCTTC,CASSQAVEGARNEQFF,TRBJ2-1,NA,16,TRBV4-3,TRBD1
TGTGCCAGCAGCCCAGGGGATAGGGGGCTGGGCACTGAAGCTTTCTTT,CASSPGDRGLGTEAFF,TRBJ1-1,NA,16,TRBV7-2,TRBD1
TGTGCCAGCAGTTACGACCGACAGGAGGCTTTCTTT,CASSYDRQEAFF,TRBJ1-1,NA,12,TRBV6-5,NA
TGTGCCAGCAGCCAAGATGGACTGCGGTACAATGAGCAGTTCTTC,CASSQDGLRYNEQFF,TRBJ2-1,NA,15,TRBV11-3,NA
TGTGCCACCAGCAGGGACAGGGCGTCCGGTCAGCCCCAGCATTTT,CATSRDRASGQPQHF,TRBJ1-5,NA,15,TRBV15,TRBD1
TGTGCCAGTAGTGATACAGGGGAGGGTCAGCCCCAGCATTTT,CASSDTGEGQPQHF,TRBJ1-5,NA,14,TRBV19,TRBD1
TGTGCCAGCAGCCGACAGGGGGCAAGTAATGAAAAACTGTTTTTT,CASSRQGASNEKLFF,TRBJ1-4,NA,15,TRBV6-1,TRBD1
TGCGCCAGCAGCTTGGAATGGACAGGGGGCCATGCAACTAATGAAAAACTGTTTTTT,CASSLEWTGGHATNEKLFF,TRBJ1-4,NA,19,TRBV5-1,TRBD1
TGCAGCGTTGTGGGGGGGCACACTGAAGCTTTCTTT,CSVVGGHTEAFF,TRBJ1-1,once,12,TRBV29-1,NA
TGTGCCAGCAGGGGCTCCTACAATGAGCAGTTCTTC,CASRGSYNEQFF,TRBJ2-1,NA,12,TRBV6-5,NA
TGCGCCAGCAGCTCTGGGACAGGGGTAGCCAAAAACATTCAGTACTTC,CASSSGTGVAKNIQYF,TRBJ2-4,NA,16,TRBV5-1,TRBD1
TGTGCCAGCAGCTTAGGACAGAGGAACACTGAAGCTTTCTTT,CASSLGQRNTEAFF,TRBJ1-1,once,14,TRBV7-2,NA
TGCAGCGTTCGAGGGGAAACAGGGAAGGGTGACTATGGCTACACCTTC,CSVRGETGKGDYGYTF,TRBJ1-2,few,16,TRBV29-1,NA
TGTGCCAGCTCACCGAGCCGGAATAATGAAAAACTGTTTTTT,CASSPSRNNEKLFF,TRBJ1-4,NA,14,TRBV18,NA